These 5 T cell receptor beta chains were all obtained from the same sample, sequenced in a study of T cell responses to AZD1222 COVID-19 vaccine. Profiling relied on immunoSEQ multiplex PCR, and the TCRdb table lists in-frame clones only, not all of them. The sample contains some 120,000 clones, roughly 88% of which appear only once. The sequencing here drew on peripheral blood, taken on day 0 of AZD1222 vaccination. The receptors here all came from an adult in good health.

Here the CDR3 DNA reads TGTGCCAGCAGCCAAGTTCCTAGAGAGCAGTACTTC. Translating it yields CASSQVPREQYF. The chain combines TRBV3-1 (or the pseudogene TRBV3-2) with TRBJ2-7; D uncertain. Looked up from germline, CDR1 is LGHDT and CDR2 is YNNKEL (reference sequence). The CDR3 runs to 12 residues. Trimming shortened V by 1 base and J by 7 bases, and 8 bases separated the two germline ends.

The chain carries TRBV27 and TRBJ2-7, with 11 bases identical to TRBD1. CDR1 is MNHEY and CDR2 is SMNVEV in the germline V gene (reference sequence). The CDR3 consists of 14 residues. After removal of 6 bases from V and 6 bases from J, the junction contained 7 bases not matched to a gene. The CDR3, as DNA: TGTGCCAGCAGATACGGACAGGGGGCAGGCGAGCAGTACTTC. Protein: CASRYGQGAGEQYF.

The chain has TRBV6-5 and TRBJ1-5; possible D gene TRBD1, 5 bases. V shed 2 bases and J shed 4 bases, with 6 bases lying between them. The germline V gene encodes CDR1 MNHEY and CDR2 SVGAGI. The CDR3 loop spans 13 amino acids. CDR3 sequence reads: CASSYDRNQPQHF. The CDR3 DNA reads TGTGCCAGCAGTTACGACAGAAATCAGCCCCAGCATTTT.

The chain couples TRBV13 to TRBJ2-3, with 8 bases fitting TRBD2. Unmatched junction bases numbered 6, after V lost 7 bases and J lost 3 bases. The CDR3 extends over 14 amino acids. Germline V gene sequence: CDR1 PRHDT, CDR2 FYEKMQ (reference sequence). The DNA of the CDR3 is TGTGCCAGCACCTCGGGGGGGCGGACAGATACGCAGTATTTT. Its protein product is CASTSGGRTDTQYF. Using reference TRBV13 and TRBJ2-3 for the parts outside the CDR3, the full variable domain is AAGVIQSPRHLIKEKRETATLKCYPIPRHDTVYWYQQGPGQDPQFLISFYEKMQSDKGSIPDRFSAQQFSDYHSELNMSSLELGDSALYFCASTSGGRTDTQYFGPGTRLTVL.

The chain recombines TRBV25-1 with TRBJ1-2; 9 positions agree with TRBD1. V shed 1 base, J shed 8 bases, and the junction held 11 bases outside the gene matches. The CDR3 has 16 amino acids. From germline, CDR1 is MGHDK and CDR2 SYGVNS. Here the CDR3 reads CASSESLAPTGGGYTF. CDR3 sequence (DNA): TGTGCCAGCAGTGAATCTCTTGCCCCTACAGGGGGCGGCTACACCTTC.